The subject of this entry is one T cell receptor beta chain. Its cognate antigen has yet to be identified. The input lacks base qualities; no much larger clone sits a single base away. The data were taken from a study of blood T cell repertoires in COVID-19 (dated by TCRdb to 2020 to 2022). Regarding the study in general: The collaborator samples originated in the United States, Italy and Spain and spanned the acute and convalescent phases of COVID-19. Deeply sampled blood TCRbeta repertoires from subjects exposed to, actively infected with, or recovered from COVID-19 were included in the dataset. The prospective study material was composed of cDNA or gDNA derived from T cells, B-cell-depleted T cells, or PBMCs. The repertoires were made available in a free public database intended to serve as a resource for research on the immune response to SARS-CoV-2. Sample metadata almost always included a de-identified subject ID, COVID-19 status, age in years and sex. Samples were obtained from the ongoing ImmuneRACE study (first 160 participants) and from about 1,300 subjects provided by 6 global collaborators. HLA class I and class II types, where available, came from metadata supplied by the sample provider rather than from assay-based typing.

The collaborating institutions used their own protocols to collect whole blood in K2EDTA tubes. For TCRbeta analysis, collaborator samples were shipped as frozen whole blood, as isolated PBMCs, or as DNA extracted from either sample type. From a lookup of the germline V gene, CDR1 and CDR2 are MGHDK and SYGVNS. The germline V and J ends show losses of 2 bases and 1 base respectively, and no gene match explains 6 bases of the junction. The CDR3 numbers 16 residues from cysteine through phenylalanine. The only DNA kept is the CDR3, 48 bases in frame from the first base. What the work shows at the level of the full study, not this receptor alone: How much clinical and demographic metadata was included differed by source and by participant, and the metadata was provided uncurated.

The immunoSEQ Assay, a bias-controlled multiplex PCR, was used to amplify TCRbeta CDR3 regions from genomic DNA. Concerning the study's data processing: The number of nucleated cells in each sample was estimated by amplification of reference gene primers within the assay. To quantify the absolute abundance of each unique TCRbeta CDR3 rearrangement, sequence reads were collapsed and filtered. For each sample, productive Simpson clonality was calculated as the square root of Simpson's diversity index over productive rearrangements. TCRdb took this table from immuneACCESS and kept in-frame rearrangements with V and J called. Such tables lack part of the clones; where checked against another copy, unresolved V genes explain under half of the gap, and the rest is unexplained. The V and J calls and clone size were taken over from that table, and D and trimming were inferred from the DNA. This sample gives about 140,000 clones in total; approximately 80% of them show up just once. The ten largest clones capture 4.5% to 6% of the sample.

The sequence links TRBV25-1 to TRBJ2-5; 8 central nucleotides agree with TRBD2. The source is a woman in her fifties or sixties with acute or convalescent COVID-19. The source material was peripheral blood. The nucleotide sequence reads as follows: TGTGCCAGCAGTGAAACCACGGGGGGGGTCCAAGAGACCCAGTACTTC. This encodes CASSETTGGVQETQYF.